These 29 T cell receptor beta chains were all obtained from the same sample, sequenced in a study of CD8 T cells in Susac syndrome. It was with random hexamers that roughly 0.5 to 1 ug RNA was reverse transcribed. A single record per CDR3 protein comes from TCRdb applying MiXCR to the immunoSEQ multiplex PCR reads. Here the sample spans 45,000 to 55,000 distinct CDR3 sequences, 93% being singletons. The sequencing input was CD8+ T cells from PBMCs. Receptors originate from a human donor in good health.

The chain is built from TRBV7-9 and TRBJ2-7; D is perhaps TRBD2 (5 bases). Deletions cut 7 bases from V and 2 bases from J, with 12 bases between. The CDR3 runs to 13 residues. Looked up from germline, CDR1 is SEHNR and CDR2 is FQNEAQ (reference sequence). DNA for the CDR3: TGTGCCAGCACCGGAGGCCTCACCTACGAGCAGTACTTC. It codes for CASTGGLTYEQYF.

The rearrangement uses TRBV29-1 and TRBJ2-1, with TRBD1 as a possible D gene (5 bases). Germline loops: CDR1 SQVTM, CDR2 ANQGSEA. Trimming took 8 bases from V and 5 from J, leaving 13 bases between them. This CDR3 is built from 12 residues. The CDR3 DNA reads TGCAGCATTCAAGACAGAGACAATGAGCAGTTCTTC. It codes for CSIQDRDNEQFF.

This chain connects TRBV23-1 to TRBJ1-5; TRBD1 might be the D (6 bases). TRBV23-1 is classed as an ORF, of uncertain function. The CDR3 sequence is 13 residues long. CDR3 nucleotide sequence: TGCGCGATAAGGGGGGAGGAGGGGCAGCCCCAGCATTTT. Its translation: CAIRGEEGQPQHF.

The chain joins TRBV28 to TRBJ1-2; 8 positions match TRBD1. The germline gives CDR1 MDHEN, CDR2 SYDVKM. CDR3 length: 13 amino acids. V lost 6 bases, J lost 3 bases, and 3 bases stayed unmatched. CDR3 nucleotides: TGTGCCAGCAGATCACAGGGGGACTATGGCTACACCTTC. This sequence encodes CASRSQGDYGYTF.

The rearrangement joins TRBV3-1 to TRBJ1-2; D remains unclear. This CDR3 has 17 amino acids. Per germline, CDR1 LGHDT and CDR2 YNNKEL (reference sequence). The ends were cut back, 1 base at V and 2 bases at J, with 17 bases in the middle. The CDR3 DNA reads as TGTGCCAGCAGCCAAGTATTCCGTGTGGAGGGAAACTATGGCTACACCTTC. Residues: CASSQVFRVEGNYGYTF.

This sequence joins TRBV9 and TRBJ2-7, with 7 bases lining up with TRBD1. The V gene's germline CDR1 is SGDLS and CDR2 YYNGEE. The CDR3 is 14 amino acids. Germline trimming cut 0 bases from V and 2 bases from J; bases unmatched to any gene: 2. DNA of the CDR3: TGTGCCAGCAGCGTAGGGACAGGAGCCTACGAGCAGTACTTC. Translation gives CASSVGTGAYEQYF.

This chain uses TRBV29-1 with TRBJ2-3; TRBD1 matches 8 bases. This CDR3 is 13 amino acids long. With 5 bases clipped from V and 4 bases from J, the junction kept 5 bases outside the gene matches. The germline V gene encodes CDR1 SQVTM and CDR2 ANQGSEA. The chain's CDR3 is CSVRQGISDTQYF. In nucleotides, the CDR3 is TGCAGCGTTCGACAGGGGATCTCAGATACGCAGTATTTT.

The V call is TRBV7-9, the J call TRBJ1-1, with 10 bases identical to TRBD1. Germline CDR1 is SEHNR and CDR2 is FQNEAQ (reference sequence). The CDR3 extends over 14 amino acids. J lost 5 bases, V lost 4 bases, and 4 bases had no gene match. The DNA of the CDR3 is TGTGCCAGCAGCTCCGGACAGGGGGATACTGAAGCTTTCTTT. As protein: CASSSGQGDTEAFF. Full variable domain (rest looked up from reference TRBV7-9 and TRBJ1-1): DTGVSQNPRHKITKRGQNVTFRCDPISEHNRLYWYRQTLGQGPEFLTYFQNEAQLEKSRLLSDRFSAERPKGSFSTLEIQRTEQGDSAMYLCASSSGQGDTEAFFGQGTRLTVV.

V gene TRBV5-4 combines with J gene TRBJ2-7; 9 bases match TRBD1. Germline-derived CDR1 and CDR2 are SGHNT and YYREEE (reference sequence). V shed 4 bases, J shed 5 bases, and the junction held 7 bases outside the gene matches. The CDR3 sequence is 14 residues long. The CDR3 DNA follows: TGTGCCAGCAGCCCGACAGGGGGTTGGGACGAGCAGTACTTC. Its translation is CASSPTGGWDEQYF. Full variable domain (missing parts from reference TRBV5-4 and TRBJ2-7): ETGVTQSPTHLIKTRGQQVTLRCSSQSGHNTVSWYQQALGQGPQFIFQYYREEENGRGNFPPRFSGLQFPNYSSELNVNALELDDSALYLCASSPTGGWDEQYFGPGTRLTVT.

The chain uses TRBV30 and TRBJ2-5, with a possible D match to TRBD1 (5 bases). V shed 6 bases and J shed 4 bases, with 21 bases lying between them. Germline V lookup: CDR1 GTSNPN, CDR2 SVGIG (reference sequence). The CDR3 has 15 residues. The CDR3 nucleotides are TGTGCCTGTCAACCCCCAGGGTTAAGTGGAGAGACCCAGTACTTC. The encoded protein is CACQPPGLSGETQYF.

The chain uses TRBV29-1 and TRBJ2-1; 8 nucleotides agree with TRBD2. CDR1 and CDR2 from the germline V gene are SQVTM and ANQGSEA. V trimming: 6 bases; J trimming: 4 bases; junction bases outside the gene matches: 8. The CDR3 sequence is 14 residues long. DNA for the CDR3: TGCAGCGTGGTTGGACTAGCCAAATACAATGAGCAGTTCTTC. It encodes CSVVGLAKYNEQFF.

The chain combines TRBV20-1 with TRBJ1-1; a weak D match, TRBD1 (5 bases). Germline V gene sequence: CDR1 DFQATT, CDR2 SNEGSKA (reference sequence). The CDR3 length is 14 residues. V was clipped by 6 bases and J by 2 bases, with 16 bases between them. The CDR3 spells CSAWDSILNTEAFF. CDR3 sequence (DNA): TGCAGTGCCTGGGACTCTATCTTAAACACTGAAGCTTTCTTT.

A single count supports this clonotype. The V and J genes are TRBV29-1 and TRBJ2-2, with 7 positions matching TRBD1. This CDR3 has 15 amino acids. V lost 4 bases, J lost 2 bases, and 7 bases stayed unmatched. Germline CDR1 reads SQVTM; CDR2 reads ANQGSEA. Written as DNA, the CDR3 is TGCAGCGTTGCCAACAGGGACAGAAACACCGGGGAGCTGTTTTTT. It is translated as CSVANRDRNTGELFF.

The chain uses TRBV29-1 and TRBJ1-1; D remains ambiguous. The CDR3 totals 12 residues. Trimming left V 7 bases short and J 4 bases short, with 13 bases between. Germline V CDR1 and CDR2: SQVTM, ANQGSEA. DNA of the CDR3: TGCAGCGCTCCGATTTCGGGCACTGAAGCTTTCTTT. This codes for CSAPISGTEAFF. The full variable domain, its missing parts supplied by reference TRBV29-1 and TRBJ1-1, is SAVISQKPSRDICQRGTSLTIQCQVDSQVTMMFWYRQQPGQSLTLIATANQGSEATYESGFVIDKFPISRPNLTFSTLTVSNMSPEDSSIYLCSAPISGTEAFFGQGTRLTVV.

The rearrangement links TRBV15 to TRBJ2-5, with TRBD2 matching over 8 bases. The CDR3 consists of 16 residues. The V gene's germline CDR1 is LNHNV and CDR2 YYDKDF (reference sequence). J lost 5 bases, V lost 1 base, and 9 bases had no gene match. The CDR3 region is CATSRGGAGGRETQYF. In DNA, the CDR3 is TGTGCCACCAGCAGAGGTGGGGCGGGAGGCCGGGAGACCCAGTACTTC.

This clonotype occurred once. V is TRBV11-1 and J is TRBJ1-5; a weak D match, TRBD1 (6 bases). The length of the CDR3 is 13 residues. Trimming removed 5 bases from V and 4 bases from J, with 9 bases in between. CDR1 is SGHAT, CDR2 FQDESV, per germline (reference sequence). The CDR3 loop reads CASSADRNQPQHF. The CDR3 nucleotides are TGTGCCAGCAGCGCGGACAGAAATCAGCCCCAGCATTTT.

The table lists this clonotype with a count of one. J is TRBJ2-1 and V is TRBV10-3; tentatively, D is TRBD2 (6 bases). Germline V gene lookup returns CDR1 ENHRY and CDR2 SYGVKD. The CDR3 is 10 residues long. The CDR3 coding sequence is TGTGCAATCGGAGGGGATGAGCAGTTCTTC. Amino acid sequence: CAIGGDEQFF.

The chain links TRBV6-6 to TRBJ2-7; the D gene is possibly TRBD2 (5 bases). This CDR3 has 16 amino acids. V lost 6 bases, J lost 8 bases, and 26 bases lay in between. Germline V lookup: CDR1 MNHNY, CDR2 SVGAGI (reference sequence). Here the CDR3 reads CASSYGSGNPPNKQYF. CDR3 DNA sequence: TGTGCCAGCAGCTACGGATCCGGGAACCCTCCGAATAAGCAGTACTTC.

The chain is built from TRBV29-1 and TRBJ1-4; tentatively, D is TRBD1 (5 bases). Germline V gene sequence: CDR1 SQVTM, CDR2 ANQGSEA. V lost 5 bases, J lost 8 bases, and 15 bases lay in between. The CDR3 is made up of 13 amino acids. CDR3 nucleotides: TGCAGCGTTTCCGACGGGACCTACGAAAAACTGTTTTTT. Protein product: CSVSDGTYEKLFF.

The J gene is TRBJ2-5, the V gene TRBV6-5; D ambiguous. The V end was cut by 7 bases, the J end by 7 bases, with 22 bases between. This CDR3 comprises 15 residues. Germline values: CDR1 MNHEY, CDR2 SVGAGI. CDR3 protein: CASTLTVADSRTQYF. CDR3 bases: TGTGCCAGCACCCTTACGGTGGCGGATAGCAGGACCCAGTACTTC.

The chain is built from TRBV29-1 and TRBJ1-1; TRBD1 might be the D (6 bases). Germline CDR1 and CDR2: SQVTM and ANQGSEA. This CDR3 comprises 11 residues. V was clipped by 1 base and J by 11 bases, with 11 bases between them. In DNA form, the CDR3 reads TGCAGCGTTGAAGGCGGGGGGCATGCTTTCTTT. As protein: CSVEGGGHAFF.

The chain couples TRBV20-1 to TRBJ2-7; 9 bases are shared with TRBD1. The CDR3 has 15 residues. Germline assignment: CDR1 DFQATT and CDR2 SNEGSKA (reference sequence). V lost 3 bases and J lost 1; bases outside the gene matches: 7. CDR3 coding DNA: TGCAGTGCTAGTGTCCGAGACAGGGGGTCCTACGAGCAGTACTTC. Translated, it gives CSASVRDRGSYEQYF.

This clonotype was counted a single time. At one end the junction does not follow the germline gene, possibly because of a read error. The CDR3 DNA follows: TGTGCCACCAGCAGAGAAGGGACCACCTCACACTTC. Protein: CATSREGTTSHF. The genes are TRBV15 and TRBJ2-5; the D gene could be TRBD1 or TRBD2 (5 bases each). The CDR3 loop spans 12 amino acids. CDR1 and CDR2 (germline): LNHNV, YYDKDF (reference sequence).

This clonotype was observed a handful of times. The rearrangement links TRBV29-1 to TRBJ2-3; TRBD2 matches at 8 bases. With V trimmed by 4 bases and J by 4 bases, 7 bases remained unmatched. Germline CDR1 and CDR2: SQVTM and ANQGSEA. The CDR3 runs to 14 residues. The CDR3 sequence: CSVVSGSIADTQYF. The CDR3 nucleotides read TGCAGCGTTGTAAGCGGGAGTATCGCAGATACGCAGTATTTT.

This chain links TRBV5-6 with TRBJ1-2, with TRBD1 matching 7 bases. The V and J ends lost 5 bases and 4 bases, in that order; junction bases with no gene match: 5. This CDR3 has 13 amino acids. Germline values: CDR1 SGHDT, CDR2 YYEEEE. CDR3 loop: CASSQQGSYGYTF. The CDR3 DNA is TGTGCCAGCAGTCAACAGGGGAGCTATGGCTACACCTTC.

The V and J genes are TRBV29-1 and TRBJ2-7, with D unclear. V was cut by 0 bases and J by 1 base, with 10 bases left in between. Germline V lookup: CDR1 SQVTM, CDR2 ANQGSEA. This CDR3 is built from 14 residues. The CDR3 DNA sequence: TGCAGCGTTGAAGATATCGATCAATCCTACGAGCAGTACTTC. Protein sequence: CSVEDIDQSYEQYF.

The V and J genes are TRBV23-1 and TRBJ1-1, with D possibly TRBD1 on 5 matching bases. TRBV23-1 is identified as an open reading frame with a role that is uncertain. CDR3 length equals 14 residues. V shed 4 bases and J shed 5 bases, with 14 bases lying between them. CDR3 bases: TGCGCCAGCAGTCCCCAGGGTGAGGAAACTGAAGCTTTCTTT. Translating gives CASSPQGEETEAFF.

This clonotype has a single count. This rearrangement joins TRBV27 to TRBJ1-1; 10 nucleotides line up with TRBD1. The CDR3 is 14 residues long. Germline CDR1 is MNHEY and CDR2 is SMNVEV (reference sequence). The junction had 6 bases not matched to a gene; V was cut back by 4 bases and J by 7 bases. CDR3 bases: TGTGCCAGCAGTTCGGGACAGGGGAAATTTGAAGCTTTCTTT. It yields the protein CASSSGQGKFEAFF.

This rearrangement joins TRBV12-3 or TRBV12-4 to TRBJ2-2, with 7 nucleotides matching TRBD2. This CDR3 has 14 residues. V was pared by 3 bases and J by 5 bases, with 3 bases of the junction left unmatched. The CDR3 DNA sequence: TGTGCCAGCAGTTTTACGGGAGGTACCGGGGAGCTGTTTTTT. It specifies CASSFTGGTGELFF.